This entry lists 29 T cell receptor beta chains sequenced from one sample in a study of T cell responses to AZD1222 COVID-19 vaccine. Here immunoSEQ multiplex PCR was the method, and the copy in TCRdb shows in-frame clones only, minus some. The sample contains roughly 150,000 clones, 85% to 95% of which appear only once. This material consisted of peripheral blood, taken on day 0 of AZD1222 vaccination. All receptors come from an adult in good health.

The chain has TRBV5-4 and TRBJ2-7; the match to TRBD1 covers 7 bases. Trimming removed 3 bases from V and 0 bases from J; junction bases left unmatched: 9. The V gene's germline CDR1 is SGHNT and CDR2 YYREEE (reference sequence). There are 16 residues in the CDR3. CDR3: CASSWGLTGSSYEQYF. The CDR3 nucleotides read TGTGCCAGCAGCTGGGGTTTGACAGGGAGCTCCTACGAGCAGTACTTC.

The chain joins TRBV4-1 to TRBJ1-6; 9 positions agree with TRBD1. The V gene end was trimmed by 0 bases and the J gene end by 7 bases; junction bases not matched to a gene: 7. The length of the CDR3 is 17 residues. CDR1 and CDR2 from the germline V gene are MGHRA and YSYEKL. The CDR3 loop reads CASSQDPGQGPNSPLHF. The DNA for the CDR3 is TGCGCCAGCAGCCAAGATCCCGGACAGGGGCCGAATTCACCCCTCCACTTT.

The CDR3 DNA reads TGTGCCAGCAGTAGCCAGGGGAGTCTAAACCAGCCCCAGCATTTT. Protein product: CASSSQGSLNQPQHF. The chain couples TRBV6-5 to TRBJ1-5; D is possibly TRBD1 (6 bases). This CDR3 contains 15 residues. CDR1 and CDR2 (germline): MNHEY, SVGAGI. V lost 5 bases and J 7 bases, leaving 18 bases between the germline ends.

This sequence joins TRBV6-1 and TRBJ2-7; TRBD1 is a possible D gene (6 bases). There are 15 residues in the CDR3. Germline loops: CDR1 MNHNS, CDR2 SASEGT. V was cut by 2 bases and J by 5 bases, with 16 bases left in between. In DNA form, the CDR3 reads TGTGCCAGCAGTGAAACTATAGCAGGGGTTCACGAGCAGTACTTC. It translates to CASSETIAGVHEQYF.

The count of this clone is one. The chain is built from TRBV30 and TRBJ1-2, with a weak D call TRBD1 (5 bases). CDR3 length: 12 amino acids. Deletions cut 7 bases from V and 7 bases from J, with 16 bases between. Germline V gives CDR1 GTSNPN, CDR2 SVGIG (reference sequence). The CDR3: CASSQVIGGYTF. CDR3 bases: TGTGCCTCCTCACAGGTCATCGGTGGCTACACCTTC.

In DNA, the CDR3 is TGTGCCATCAGTGAGTCGACAAGGACGGGGGCCGAGCAGTACTTC. Encoded protein: CAISESTRTGAEQYF. V is TRBV10-3 and J is TRBJ2-7, with D perhaps matching TRBD1 or TRBD2 (6 bases each). Looked up from germline, CDR1 is ENHRY and CDR2 is SYGVKD. The CDR3 is made up of 15 amino acids. V was pared by 0 bases and J by 6 bases, with 15 bases between.

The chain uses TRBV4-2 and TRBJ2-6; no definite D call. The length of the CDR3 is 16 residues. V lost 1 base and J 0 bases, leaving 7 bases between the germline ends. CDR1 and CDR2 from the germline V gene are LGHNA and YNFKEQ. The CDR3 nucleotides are TGTGCCAGCAGCCAAGGAGGTAGCTCTGGGGCCAACGTCCTGACTTTC. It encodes CASSQGGSSGANVLTF.

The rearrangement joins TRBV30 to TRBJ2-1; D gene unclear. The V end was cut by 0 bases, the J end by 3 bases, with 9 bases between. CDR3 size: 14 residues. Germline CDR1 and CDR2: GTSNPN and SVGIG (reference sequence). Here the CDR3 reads CAWSVVSDYNEQFF. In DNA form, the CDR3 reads TGTGCCTGGAGTGTGGTTTCGGACTACAATGAGCAGTTCTTC. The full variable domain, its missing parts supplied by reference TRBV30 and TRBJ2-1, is SQTIHQWPATLVQPVGSPLSLECTVEGTSNPNLYWYRQAAGRGLQLLFYSVGIGQISSEVPQNLSASRPQDRQFILSSKKLLLSDSGFYLCAWSVVSDYNEQFFGPGTRLTVL.

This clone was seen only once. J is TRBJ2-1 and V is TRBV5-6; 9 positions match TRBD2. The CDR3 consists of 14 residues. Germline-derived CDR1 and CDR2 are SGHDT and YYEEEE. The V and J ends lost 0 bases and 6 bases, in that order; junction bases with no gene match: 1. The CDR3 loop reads CASSLVRGGNEQFF. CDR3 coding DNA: TGTGCCAGCAGCTTGGTGCGGGGGGGCAATGAGCAGTTCTTC.

The CDR3 here is CASSPQRESYNEQFF. CDR3 coding DNA: TGTGCCAGCTCACCACAGCGGGAATCCTACAATGAGCAGTTCTTC. The V and J genes are TRBV18 and TRBJ2-1; TRBD2 matches 7 bases. J was trimmed by 1 base and V by 1 base; bases with no gene match: 1. CDR1 and CDR2 from the germline V gene are KGHSH and LQKENI. The CDR3 has 15 amino acids.

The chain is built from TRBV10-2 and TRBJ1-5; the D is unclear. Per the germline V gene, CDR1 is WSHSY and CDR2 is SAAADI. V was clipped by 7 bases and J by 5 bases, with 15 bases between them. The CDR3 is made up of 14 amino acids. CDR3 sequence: CASTQSAAYQPQHF. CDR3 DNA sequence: TGCGCCAGCACACAATCAGCAGCGTATCAGCCCCAGCATTTT.

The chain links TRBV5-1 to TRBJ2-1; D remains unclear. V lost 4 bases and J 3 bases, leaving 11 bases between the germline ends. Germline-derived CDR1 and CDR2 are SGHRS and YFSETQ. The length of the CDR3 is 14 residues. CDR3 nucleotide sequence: TGCGCCAGCAGCGAACAACAGTTCTACAATGAGCAGTTCTTC. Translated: CASSEQQFYNEQFF.

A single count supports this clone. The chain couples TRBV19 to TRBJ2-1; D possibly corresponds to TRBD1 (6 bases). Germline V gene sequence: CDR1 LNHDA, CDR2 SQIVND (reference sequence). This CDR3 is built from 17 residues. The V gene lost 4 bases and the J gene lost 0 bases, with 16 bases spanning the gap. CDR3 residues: CASSSQGSGGSYNEQFF. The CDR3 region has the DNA TGTGCCAGTAGTAGCCAGGGGAGTGGGGGCTCCTACAATGAGCAGTTCTTC.

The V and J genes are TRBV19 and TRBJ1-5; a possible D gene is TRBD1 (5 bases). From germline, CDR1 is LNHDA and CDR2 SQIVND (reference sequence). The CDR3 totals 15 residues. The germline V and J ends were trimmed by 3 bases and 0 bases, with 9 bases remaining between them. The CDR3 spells CASSMWGYSNQPQHF. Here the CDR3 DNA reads TGTGCCAGTAGTATGTGGGGGTATAGCAATCAGCCCCAGCATTTT.

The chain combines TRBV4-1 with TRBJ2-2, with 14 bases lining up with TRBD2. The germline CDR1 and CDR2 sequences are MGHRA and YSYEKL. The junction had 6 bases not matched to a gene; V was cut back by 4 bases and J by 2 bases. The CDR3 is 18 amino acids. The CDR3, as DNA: TGCGCCAGCAGCCGGACTAGCGGGGGGCCGGAAAACACCGGGGAGCTGTTTTTT. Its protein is CASSRTSGGPENTGELFF.

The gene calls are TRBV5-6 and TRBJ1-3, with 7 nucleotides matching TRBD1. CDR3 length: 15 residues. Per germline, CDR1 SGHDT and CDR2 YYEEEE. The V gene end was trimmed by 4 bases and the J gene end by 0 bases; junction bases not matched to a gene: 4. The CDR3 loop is CASSPRDSSGNTIYF. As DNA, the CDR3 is TGTGCCAGCAGCCCGAGGGACAGCTCTGGAAACACCATATATTTT.

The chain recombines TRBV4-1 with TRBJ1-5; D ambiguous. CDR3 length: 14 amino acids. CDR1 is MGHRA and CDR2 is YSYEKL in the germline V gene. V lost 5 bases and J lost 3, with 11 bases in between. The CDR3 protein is CASSYDVLNQPQHF. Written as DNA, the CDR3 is TGCGCCAGCAGCTACGACGTCCTCAATCAGCCCCAGCATTTT.

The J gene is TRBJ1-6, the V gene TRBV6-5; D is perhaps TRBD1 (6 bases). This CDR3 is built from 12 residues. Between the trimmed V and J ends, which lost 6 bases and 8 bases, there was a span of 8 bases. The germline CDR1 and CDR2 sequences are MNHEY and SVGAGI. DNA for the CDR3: TGTGCCAGCAGAAGGGGGGATTCACCCCTCCACTTT. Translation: CASRRGDSPLHF.

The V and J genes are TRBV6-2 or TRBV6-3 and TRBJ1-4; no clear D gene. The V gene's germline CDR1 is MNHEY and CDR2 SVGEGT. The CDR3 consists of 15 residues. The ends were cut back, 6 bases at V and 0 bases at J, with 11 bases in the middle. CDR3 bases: TGTGCCAGCAGCCGACACGTTGCAACTAATGAAAAACTGTTTTTT. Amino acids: CASSRHVATNEKLFF.

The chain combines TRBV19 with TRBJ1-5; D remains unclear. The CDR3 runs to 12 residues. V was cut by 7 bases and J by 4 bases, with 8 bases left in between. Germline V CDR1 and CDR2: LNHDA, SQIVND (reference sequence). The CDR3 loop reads CASMSRNQPQHF. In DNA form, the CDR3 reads TGTGCCAGTATGTCTAGGAATCAGCCCCAGCATTTT.

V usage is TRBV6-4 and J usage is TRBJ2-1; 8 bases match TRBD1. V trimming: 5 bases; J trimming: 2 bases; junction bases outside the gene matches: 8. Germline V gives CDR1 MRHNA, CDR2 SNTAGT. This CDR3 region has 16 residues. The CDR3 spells CASSSEETGAYNEQFF. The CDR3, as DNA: TGTGCCAGCAGTTCCGAAGAGACAGGGGCCTACAATGAGCAGTTCTTC.

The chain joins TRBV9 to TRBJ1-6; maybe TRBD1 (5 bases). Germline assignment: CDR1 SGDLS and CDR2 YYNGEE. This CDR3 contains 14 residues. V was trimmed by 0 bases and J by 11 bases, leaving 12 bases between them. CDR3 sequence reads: CASSVGGSLPPLHF. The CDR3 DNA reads TGTGCCAGCAGCGTAGGGGGGTCTCTCCCACCCCTCCACTTT.

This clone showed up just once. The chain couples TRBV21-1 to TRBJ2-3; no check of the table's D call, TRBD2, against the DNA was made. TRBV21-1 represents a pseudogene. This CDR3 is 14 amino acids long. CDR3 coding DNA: TGTGCCAGCGACGGACTAGCGATCACAGATACGCAGTATTTT. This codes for CASDGLAITDTQYF.

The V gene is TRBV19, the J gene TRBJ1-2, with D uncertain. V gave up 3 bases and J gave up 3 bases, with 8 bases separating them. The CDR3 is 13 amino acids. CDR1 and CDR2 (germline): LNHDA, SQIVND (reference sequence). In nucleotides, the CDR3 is TGTGCCAGTAGTATGGGGAGAGACTATGGCTACACCTTC. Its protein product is CASSMGRDYGYTF.

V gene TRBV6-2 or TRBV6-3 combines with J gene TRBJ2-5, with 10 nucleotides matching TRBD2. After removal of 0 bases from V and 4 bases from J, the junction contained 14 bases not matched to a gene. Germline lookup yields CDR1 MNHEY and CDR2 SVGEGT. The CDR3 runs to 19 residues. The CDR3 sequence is CASSYSGSGGSSARETQYF. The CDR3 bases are TGTGCCAGCAGTTACTCGGGTAGCGGGGGGTCATCCGCCAGAGAGACCCAGTACTTC.

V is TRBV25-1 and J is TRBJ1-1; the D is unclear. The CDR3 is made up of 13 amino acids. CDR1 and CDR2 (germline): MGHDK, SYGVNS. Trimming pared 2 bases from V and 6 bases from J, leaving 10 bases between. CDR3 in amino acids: CASSETALAEAFF. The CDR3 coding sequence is TGTGCCAGCAGTGAAACGGCCTTGGCTGAAGCTTTCTTT. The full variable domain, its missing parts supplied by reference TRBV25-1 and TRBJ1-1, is EADIYQTPRYLVIGTGKKITLECSQTMGHDKMYWYQQDPGMELHLIHYSYGVNSTEKGDLSSESTVSRIRTEHFPLTLESARPSHTSQYLCASSETALAEAFFGQGTRLTVV.

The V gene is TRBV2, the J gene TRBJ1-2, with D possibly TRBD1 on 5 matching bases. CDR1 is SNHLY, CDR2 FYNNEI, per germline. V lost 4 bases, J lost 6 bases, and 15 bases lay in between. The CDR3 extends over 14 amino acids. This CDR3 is CASSGRTWKDGYTF. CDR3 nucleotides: TGTGCCAGCAGTGGAAGGACATGGAAGGATGGCTACACCTTC.

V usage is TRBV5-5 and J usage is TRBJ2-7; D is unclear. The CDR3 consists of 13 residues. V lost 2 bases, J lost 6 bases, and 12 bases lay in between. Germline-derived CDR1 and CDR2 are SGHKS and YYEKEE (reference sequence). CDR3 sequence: CASSFPGIGEQYF. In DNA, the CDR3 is TGTGCCAGCAGCTTCCCAGGAATTGGCGAGCAGTACTTC.

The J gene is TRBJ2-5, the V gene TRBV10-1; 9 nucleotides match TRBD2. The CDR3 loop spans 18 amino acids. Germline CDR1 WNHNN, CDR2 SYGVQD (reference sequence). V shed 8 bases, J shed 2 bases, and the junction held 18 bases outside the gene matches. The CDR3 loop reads CASDAGPLTSGGQETQYF. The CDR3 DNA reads TGCGCCAGCGATGCGGGGCCCCTGACTAGCGGAGGGCAAGAGACCCAGTACTTC.